A selection of T cell receptor beta chains follows, all from one sample in a study of T cells in Graves' hyperthyroidism and ophthalmopathy. TCRdb re-derived calls from the multiplex PCR reads in MiXCR, one entry per CDR3 protein. In the table there are about 350,000 distinct CDR3 sequences, 15% to 20% of which are singletons. The source material was blood. Receptors were obtained from a woman aged 40 to 50 with Graves' ophthalmopathy. CDR3s include the opening cysteine and the closing phenylalanine or tryptophan. Each record gives: clone size, V gene, D gene, J gene, CDR3 protein, CDR3 DNA. The D gene is left open where the match is weak. The size field is filled for only some rows; it gives once, few, many or a size class.

clone size: few; V gene: TRBV7-9; D gene: TRBD1; J gene: TRBJ2-7; CDR3 protein: CASRPTGVNEQYF; CDR3 DNA: TGTGCCAGCAGACCTACAGGGGTAAACGAGCAGTACTTC
clone size: many; V gene: TRBV6-1; D gene: -; J gene: TRBJ1-2; CDR3 protein: CASSQDSARGYTF; CDR3 DNA: TGTGCCAGCAGTCAAGACAGCGCGCGTGGCTACACCTTC
clone size: many; V gene: TRBV6-5; D gene: TRBD1; J gene: TRBJ1-2; CDR3 protein: CASSYSPGGEGYTF; CDR3 DNA: TGTGCCAGCAGTTACTCGCCAGGGGGCGAGGGCTACACCTTC
clone size: many; V gene: TRBV28; D gene: -; J gene: TRBJ1-5; CDR3 protein: CASSLGPGYQPQHF; CDR3 DNA: TGTGCCAGCAGCCTGGGGCCAGGGTATCAGCCCCAGCATTTT
clone size: many; V gene: TRBV6-1; D gene: TRBD1; J gene: TRBJ1-6; CDR3 protein: CASSVTAIGTGNSPLHF; CDR3 DNA: TGTGCCAGCAGTGTAACAGCTATCGGGACAGGGAACTCACCCCTCCACTTT
clone size: many; V gene: TRBV27; D gene: TRBD1; J gene: TRBJ2-7; CDR3 protein: CASSSRTGGYEQYF; CDR3 DNA: TGTGCCAGCAGTTCCCGGACAGGGGGCTACGAGCAGTACTTC
clone size: many; V gene: TRBV24-1; D gene: -; J gene: TRBJ2-6; CDR3 protein: CATSDPGISGANVLTF; CDR3 DNA: TGTGCCACCAGTGATCCAGGAATATCTGGGGCCAACGTCCTGACTTTC
clone size: many; V gene: TRBV5-1; D gene: -; J gene: TRBJ2-2; CDR3 protein: CASSPVVASGGELFF; CDR3 DNA: TGCGCCAGCAGCCCGGTGGTAGCTTCGGGCGGGGAGCTGTTTTTT
clone size: many; V gene: TRBV28; D gene: TRBD2; J gene: TRBJ2-6; CDR3 protein: CASSLAGVSSGANVLTF; CDR3 DNA: TGTGCCAGCAGTTTAGCGGGAGTGAGCTCTGGGGCCAACGTCCTGACTTTC
clone size: many; V gene: TRBV11-2; D gene: TRBD1; J gene: TRBJ1-2; CDR3 protein: CASSLEGTGGAFYGYTF; CDR3 DNA: TGTGCCAGCAGCTTAGAAGGGACAGGGGGCGCTTTCTATGGCTACACCTTC
clone size: -; V gene: TRBV20-1; D gene: TRBD1; J gene: TRBJ2-5; CDR3 protein: CSARMDRGLLETQYF; CDR3 DNA: TGCAGTGCTAGAATGGACAGGGGGCTTTTAGAGACCCAGTACTTC
clone size: many; V gene: TRBV6-2/TRBV6-3; D gene: -; J gene: TRBJ1-3; CDR3 protein: CASSPLRTLSGNTIYF; CDR3 DNA: TGTGCCAGCAGCCCCCTTCGCACCCTCTCTGGAAACACCATATATTTT
clone size: many; V gene: TRBV6-2/TRBV6-3; D gene: -; J gene: TRBJ2-7; CDR3 protein: CASTKNRETYEQYF; CDR3 DNA: TGTGCCAGCACTAAGAACAGGGAAACCTACGAGCAGTACTTC
clone size: many; V gene: TRBV5-1; D gene: TRBD2; J gene: TRBJ2-5; CDR3 protein: CASSLYGGEAAETQYF; CDR3 DNA: TGCGCCAGCAGCTTGTACGGGGGGGAGGCGGCAGAGACCCAGTACTTC
clone size: many; V gene: TRBV5-4; D gene: -; J gene: TRBJ2-5; CDR3 protein: CASSSDRTETQYF; CDR3 DNA: TGTGCCAGCAGCTCCGACCGGACGGAGACCCAGTACTTC
clone size: many; V gene: TRBV20-1; D gene: -; J gene: TRBJ1-5; CDR3 protein: CSASRVGQPQHF; CDR3 DNA: TGCAGTGCTAGCAGGGTCGGTCAGCCCCAGCATTTT
clone size: many; V gene: TRBV5-1; D gene: -; J gene: TRBJ1-1; CDR3 protein: CASSLAVGPPEAFF; CDR3 DNA: TGCGCCAGCAGCTTGGCCGTGGGACCCCCTGAAGCTTTCTTT
clone size: -; V gene: TRBV6-5; D gene: -; J gene: TRBJ1-1; CDR3 protein: CASSYSRGENTEAFF; CDR3 DNA: TGTGCCAGCAGTTACTCAAGGGGGGAGAACACTGAAGCTTTCTTT
clone size: once; V gene: TRBV7-2; D gene: TRBD2; J gene: TRBJ2-5; CDR3 protein: CASSSGGPQETQYF; CDR3 DNA: TGTGCCAGCAGCAGCGGGGGACCACAAGAGACCCAGTACTTC
clone size: many; V gene: TRBV28; D gene: TRBD2; J gene: TRBJ2-7; CDR3 protein: CASSSPPAGGPKEQYF; CDR3 DNA: TGTGCCAGCAGTTCCCCTCCAGCGGGAGGGCCAAAAGAGCAGTACTTC
clone size: many; V gene: TRBV30; D gene: -; J gene: TRBJ2-7; CDR3 protein: CAWTERSEQYF; CDR3 DNA: TGTGCCTGGACAGAGAGATCCGAGCAGTACTTC
clone size: few; V gene: TRBV12-3/TRBV12-4; D gene: TRBD2; J gene: TRBJ2-7; CDR3 protein: CASSQRSLAGTYEQYF; CDR3 DNA: TGTGCCAGCAGTCAAAGGTCTCTAGCGGGTACCTACGAGCAGTACTTC
clone size: -; V gene: TRBV7-2; D gene: TRBD2; J gene: TRBJ2-7; CDR3 protein: CASSLEPTSTEQYF; CDR3 DNA: TGTGCCAGCAGCTTAGAACCGACTAGCACCGAGCAGTACTTC
clone size: -; V gene: TRBV6-4; D gene: -; J gene: TRBJ2-5; CDR3 protein: CASSERTAKETQYF; CDR3 DNA: TGTGCCAGCAGTGAGCGGACAGCGAAAGAGACCCAGTACTTC
clone size: many; V gene: TRBV7-6; D gene: -; J gene: TRBJ2-2; CDR3 protein: CASSSQTRGDTGELFF; CDR3 DNA: TGTGCCAGCAGCTCCCAAACTAGGGGCGACACCGGGGAGCTGTTTTTT
clone size: many; V gene: TRBV18; D gene: -; J gene: TRBJ1-2; CDR3 protein: CASSPEDRNYGYTF; CDR3 DNA: TGTGCCAGCTCACCCGAAGACAGGAACTATGGCTACACCTTC
clone size: few; V gene: TRBV7-8; D gene: TRBD1; J gene: TRBJ2-7; CDR3 protein: CASSPRGQGDEQYF; CDR3 DNA: TGTGCCAGCAGCCCTCGGGGACAGGGCGACGAGCAGTACTTC
clone size: many; V gene: TRBV19; D gene: -; J gene: TRBJ1-1; CDR3 protein: CASSTLTEAFF; CDR3 DNA: TGTGCCAGTAGTACATTAACAGAAGCTTTCTTT